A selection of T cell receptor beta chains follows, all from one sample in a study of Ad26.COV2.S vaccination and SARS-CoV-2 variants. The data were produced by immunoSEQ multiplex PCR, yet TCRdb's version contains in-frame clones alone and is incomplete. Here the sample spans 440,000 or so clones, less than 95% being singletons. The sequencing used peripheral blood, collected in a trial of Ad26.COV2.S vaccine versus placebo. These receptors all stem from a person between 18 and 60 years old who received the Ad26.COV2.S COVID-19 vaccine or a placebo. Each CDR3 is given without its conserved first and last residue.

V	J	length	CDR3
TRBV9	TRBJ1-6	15	ASSVEGATKGNSPLH
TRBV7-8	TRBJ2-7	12	ASSLAIAGYEQY
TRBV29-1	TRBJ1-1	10	SVARGNTEAF
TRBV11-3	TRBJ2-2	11	ASSPGPTGELF
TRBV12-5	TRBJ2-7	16	ASGLVTGAENSSYEQY
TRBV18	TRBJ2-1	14	ASSPTGTLTLNEQF
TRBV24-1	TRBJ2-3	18	ATSDPGLAGGLPGTDTQY
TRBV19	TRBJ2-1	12	ASSSGFFSNEQF
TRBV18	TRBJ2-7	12	ASSPGGLPYEQY
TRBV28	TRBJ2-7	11	ASSPPSYYEQY
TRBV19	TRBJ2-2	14	ASSHGRGRWTGELF
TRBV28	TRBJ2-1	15	ASSLRLLAGAPEKQF
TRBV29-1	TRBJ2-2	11	SVRDHITGELF
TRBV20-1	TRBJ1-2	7	RPAGGYT
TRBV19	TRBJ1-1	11	ASSLDRDTEAF
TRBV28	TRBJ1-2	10	SWGRPSYGYT
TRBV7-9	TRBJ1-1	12	ASSNWDRGTEAF
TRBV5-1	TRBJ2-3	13	ASSFSARGTDTQY
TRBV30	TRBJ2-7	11	AWRLRDSYEQY
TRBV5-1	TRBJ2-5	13	ASSQGTSSQETQY
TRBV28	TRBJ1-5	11	ASKAAITQPQH
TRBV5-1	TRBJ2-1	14	ASSLEGGRLRNEQF
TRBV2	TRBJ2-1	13	ASRGDRGSYNEQF
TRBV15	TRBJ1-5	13	ATATGEVGNQPQH
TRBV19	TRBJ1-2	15	ASSSSGGLLPQESYT
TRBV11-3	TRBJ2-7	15	ASSLIYPGGASYEQY
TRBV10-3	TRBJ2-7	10	AISQGGYEQY
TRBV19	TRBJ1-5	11	ASSQGRNQPQH
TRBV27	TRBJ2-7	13	ASSSPLDGTYEQY
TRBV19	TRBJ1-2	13	ASSTGQGGYYGYT
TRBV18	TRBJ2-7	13	ASSPNTQPTYEQY
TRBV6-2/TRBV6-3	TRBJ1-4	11	ASSYSILEKLF
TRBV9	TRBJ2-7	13	ASSVGAGHSYEQY
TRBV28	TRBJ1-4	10	ATQTNREKLF
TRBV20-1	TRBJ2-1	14	SASGGGSAGETEQF
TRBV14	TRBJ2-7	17	ASSPFRSEETRFSYEQY
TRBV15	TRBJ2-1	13	ATSEGGQGGNEQF
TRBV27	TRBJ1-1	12	ASSWGLKNTEAF
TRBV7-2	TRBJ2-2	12	ASSLASNTGELF
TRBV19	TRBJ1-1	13	ASSIVVSGETEAF
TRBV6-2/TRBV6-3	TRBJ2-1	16	ASSYSMLAGGNYVEQF
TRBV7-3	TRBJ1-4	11	ASSLGPGEKLF
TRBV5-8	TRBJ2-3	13	ASSHGPGNTDTQY
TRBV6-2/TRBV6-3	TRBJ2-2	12	ASSWTRNTGELF
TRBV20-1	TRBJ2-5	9	SATGEGTQY